The present TCR beta chain was sequenced within a study of T-cell reconstitution after alpha-beta-depleted transplantation in children. Study-wide results and caveats: At one year after transplant, newly produced T cells mostly accounted for T-cell counts and diversity.

As it was prepared, the TCRbeta library received unique molecular identifiers. TCRdb re-analysed the PCR reads in MiXCR, keeping a single row per CDR3 protein. The sample comprises 450,000 to 550,000 distinct CDR3 sequences, more than 9.5% of which are singletons, and 14% rests with the top ten. A note on this clonotype: Antigen specificity is unknown.

The CDR3 is 15 amino acids. V lost 8 bases and J lost 8, with 22 bases in between. Sequences were derived from PBMCs, mostly from graft donor cells, sampled 180 days after TCRalphabeta/CD19-depleted stem cell transplant. The origin of this receptor is a female patient between 2 and 15 years old who had a stem cell transplant for aplastic anemia, so the T cells may come from the graft donor. The V and J genes are TRBV12-3 or TRBV12-4 and TRBJ2-1; perhaps TRBD2 as D (6 bases). CDR3 sequence reads: CASLLDYFVRHEQFF. The CDR3, as DNA: TGTGCCAGCCTTTTGGACTACTTCGTCCGTCATGAGCAGTTCTTC.